These 19 T cell receptor beta chains originate from one sample sequenced in a study of shared clonotypes between healthy human individuals. TCRdb's table, derived via immunoSEQ multiplex PCR, lists solely in-frame clones and lacks some. Found here are about a million clones, about 72% of them singletons; the top ten hold about 0.89%. The sample was memory CD4+ T cells from PBMCs. Regarding subset: CD45RA-negative fraction. The receptor source for this set is a man aged 18 to 30 in good health. Some clones in this sample may be carry-over from other donors' samples.

The CDR3 coding sequence is TGTGCCAGAAGCTTGGAGGCGGAGGGGGGTCGTGAGCAGTACTTC. As protein: CARSLEAEGGREQYF. The V gene is TRBV4-2, the J gene TRBJ2-7; D may be TRBD1 or TRBD2 (6 bases each). Trimming cost V 9 bases and J 7 bases, with 25 bases left between them. There are 15 residues in the CDR3. Germline CDR1 and CDR2: LGHNA and YNFKEQ.

V and J are TRBV11-2 and TRBJ2-7; TRBD2 matches at 7 bases. V was clipped by 5 bases and J by 6 bases; unmatched bases: 7. The CDR3 runs to 13 residues. Germline V CDR1 and CDR2: SGHAT, FQNNGV. This chain's CDR3 is CASSPLGGFEQYF. The CDR3 DNA is TGTGCCAGCAGCCCCTTGGGGGGGTTCGAGCAGTACTTC.

The chain couples TRBV27 to TRBJ2-7; TRBD1 is a possible D gene (5 bases). V shed 2 bases and J shed 0 bases, with 11 bases lying between them. This CDR3 is built from 15 residues. The germline CDR1 and CDR2 sequences are MNHEY and SMNVEV (reference sequence). Here the CDR3 reads CASSLRGLGSYEQYF. The CDR3 coding sequence is TGTGCCAGCAGTTTAAGGGGCCTTGGCTCCTACGAGCAGTACTTC.

This chain links TRBV29-1 with TRBJ2-1, with 9 bases lining up with TRBD2. Trimming removed 4 bases from V and 2 bases from J; junction bases left unmatched: 6. The length of the CDR3 is 15 residues. CDR1 is SQVTM, CDR2 ANQGSEA, per germline. The CDR3 loop is CSVGPTSGAYNEQFF. Here the CDR3 DNA reads TGCAGCGTTGGCCCGACTAGCGGAGCCTACAATGAGCAGTTCTTC.

This chain links TRBV7-9 with TRBJ2-1; 11 bases line up with TRBD1. The germline gives CDR1 SEHNR, CDR2 FQNEAQ (reference sequence). V lost 5 bases and J lost 4; bases outside the gene matches: 10. The CDR3 is 17 amino acids. DNA of the CDR3: TGTGCCAGCAGCCCGAGGGGGACAGGGGGAACATACAATGAGCAGTTCTTC. Encoded protein: CASSPRGTGGTYNEQFF. Full variable domain (outside the CDR3, taken from reference TRBV7-9 and TRBJ2-1): DTGVSQNPRHKITKRGQNVTFRCDPISEHNRLYWYRQTLGQGPEFLTYFQNEAQLEKSRLLSDRFSAERPKGSFSTLEIQRTEQGDSAMYLCASSPRGTGGTYNEQFFGPGTRLTVL.

This clone was seen ten or more times. Different DNA sequences within this sample yield the same CDR3. V gene TRBV2 combines with J gene TRBJ2-5; 11 bases are a match to TRBD2. The J call is doubtful: the DNA matches TRBJ2-7 better. CDR1 and CDR2 (germline): SNHLY, FYNNEI. This CDR3 has 15 residues. CDR3 bases: TGTGCCACACCCGGGGCTAGCGGGAGGTCCTACGAGCAGTACTTC. Amino acid sequence: CATPGASGRSYEQYF.

This chain connects TRBV7-3 to TRBJ2-2; 7 nucleotides line up with TRBD2. V gave up 5 bases and J gave up 1 base; unmatched junction bases: 7. The germline gives CDR1 SGHTA, CDR2 FQGTGA. This CDR3 has 16 amino acids. The DNA for the CDR3 is TGTGCCAGCAGCCGAGCGGGAATCGGGAACACCGGGGAGCTGTTTTTT. Its protein product is CASSRAGIGNTGELFF.

This clone has only a few counts. J is TRBJ2-7 and V is TRBV2, with 7 bases that match TRBD2. The CDR3 is made up of 14 amino acids. Per germline, CDR1 SNHLY and CDR2 FYNNEI. The trim removed 7 bases at V and 6 bases at J, leaving 12 bases unmatched. Here the CDR3 DNA reads TGTGCCAGCACCCCGGGAGGAGGTGTTCGCGAGCAGTACTTC. Translating gives CASTPGGGVREQYF. Supplemented by reference TRBV2 and TRBJ2-7, the full variable domain reads EPEVTQTPSHQVTQMGQEVILRCVPISNHLYFYWYRQILGQKVEFLVSFYNNEISEKSEIFDDQFSVERPDGSNFTLKIRSTKLEDSAMYFCASTPGGGVREQYFGPGTRLTVT.

The rearrangement joins TRBV7-2 to TRBJ2-3; D is undetermined. CDR1 and CDR2 from the germline V gene are SGHTA and FQGNSA. The V and J ends lost 10 bases and 4 bases respectively, with 15 bases between them. The CDR3 totals 13 residues. CDR3 nucleotide sequence: TGTGCCACCCGCCGTCCCCAGGCAGATACGCAGTATTTT. Translated: CATRRPQADTQYF. Filled out from reference TRBV7-2 and TRBJ2-3, the complete variable domain reads GAGVSQSPSNKVTEKGKDVELRCDPISGHTALYWYRQSLGQGLEFLIYFQGNSAPDKSGLPSDRFSAERTGGSVSTLTIQRTQQEDSAVYLCATRRPQADTQYFGPGTRLTVL.

The chain couples TRBV7-9 to TRBJ1-1; the D gene is possibly TRBD1 (5 bases). The germline V and J ends were trimmed by 5 bases and 0 bases, with 16 bases remaining between them. Germline V gene lookup returns CDR1 SEHNR and CDR2 FQNEAQ (reference sequence). The CDR3 is 16 residues long. The CDR3 sequence is CASSTRDGRVNTEAFF. CDR3 coding DNA: TGTGCCAGCAGCACACGGGACGGGAGGGTGAACACTGAAGCTTTCTTT.

The rearrangement links TRBV2 to TRBJ1-1, with TRBD1 as a possible D gene (5 bases). The CDR3 is 14 residues long. V dropped 5 bases and J dropped 0 bases, with 10 bases sitting between them. CDR1 and CDR2 from the germline V gene are SNHLY and FYNNEI. The CDR3 DNA sequence: TGTGCCAGCAGTCGACAGAGCATGAACACTGAAGCTTTCTTT. It yields the protein CASSRQSMNTEAFF.

The V gene is TRBV5-1, the J gene TRBJ2-7, with a tentative D call TRBD2 (7 bases). In germline, CDR1 is SGHRS, CDR2 YFSETQ. The CDR3 covers 13 residues. V lost 1 base, J lost 8 bases, and 13 bases lay in between. DNA of the CDR3: TGCGCCAGCAGCTTGAGTCGGGGGGCAAAGCAGTACTTC. Translating gives CASSLSRGAKQYF.

Turning to this clone: The sample has other DNA sequences that encode this CDR3 too. V usage is TRBV4-2 and J usage is TRBJ2-5; 8 bases line up with TRBD1. The CDR3 length is 14 residues. In germline, CDR1 is LGHNA, CDR2 YNFKEQ. V was pared by 3 bases and J by 5 bases, with 5 bases of the junction left unmatched. CDR3 amino acids: CASSHGQGRETQYF. CDR3 DNA: TGTGCCAGCAGCCATGGACAGGGTAGGGAGACCCAGTACTTC.

With regard to this clone: The sample carries other DNA sequences with the same CDR3. The J gene is TRBJ2-7, the V gene TRBV28; 7 bases match TRBD1. V dropped 8 bases and J dropped 3; count of bases not matched to a gene: 4. This CDR3 is 12 amino acids long. Germline CDR1 is MDHEN and CDR2 is SYDVKM. DNA for the CDR3: TGTGCCAGCCGGAACAGGGGCTACGAGCAGTACTTC. Its translation: CASRNRGYEQYF.

Concerning this clone itself: Other nucleotide sequences from this sample produce the same CDR3. The rearrangement links TRBV10-3 to TRBJ2-3; unclear D gene. The CDR3 has 14 amino acids. Germline-derived CDR1 and CDR2 are ENHRY and SYGVKD. V was shortened by 0 bases and J by 3 bases, with 7 bases between the two germline ends. DNA for the CDR3: TGTGCCATCAGTGAGTCGGTGGGGACAGATACGCAGTATTTT. Residues: CAISESVGTDTQYF.

The chain uses TRBV28 and TRBJ1-4; D gene unclear. The V end was cut by 0 bases, the J end by 8 bases, with 13 bases between. Germline CDR1 and CDR2: MDHEN and SYDVKM. The CDR3 spans 15 residues. CDR3 sequence reads: CASSLWRPNGEKLFF. The CDR3 DNA is TGTGCCAGCAGTTTATGGCGGCCTAACGGGGAAAAACTGTTTTTT.

The rearrangement uses TRBV9 and TRBJ1-2, with a tentative D call TRBD1 (5 bases). The CDR3 loop spans 14 amino acids. Germline CDR1 SGDLS, CDR2 YYNGEE. V dropped 3 bases and J dropped 2 bases, with 11 bases sitting between them. In DNA, the CDR3 is TGTGCCAGCAGCGCGGGACCGGGCAACTATGGCTACACCTTC. Translated, it gives CASSAGPGNYGYTF. Looking up the rest from reference TRBV9 and TRBJ1-2 gives the full variable domain: DSGVTQTPKHLITATGQRVTLRCSPRSGDLSVYWYQQSLDQGLQFLIQYYNGEERAKGNILERFSAQQFPDLHSELNLSSLELGDSALYFCASSAGPGNYGYTFGSGTRLTVV.

As concerns this clone: A read error may account for a junction end that differs from germline. The V and J genes are TRBV10-3 and TRBJ1-1; 10 bases match TRBD1. Per germline, CDR1 ENHRY and CDR2 SYGVKD. The CDR3 totals 12 residues. The CDR3 coding sequence is TGTGCCATCAGGGGACAGGGGAACGCTCTTGCTTTT. Translating gives CAIRGQGNALAF.

The chain couples TRBV7-9 to TRBJ1-4; the D gene is possibly TRBD1 (5 bases). Germline loops: CDR1 SEHNR, CDR2 FQNEAQ (reference sequence). The ends were cut back, 1 base at V and 11 bases at J, with 14 bases in the middle. CDR3 length: 14 amino acids. CDR3 amino acids: CASSLGDRGGKLFF. For the CDR3, the DNA is TGTGCCAGCAGCTTAGGGGACCGGGGAGGGAAACTGTTTTTT.